This T cell receptor (beta chain) was captured by sequencing in a study of immune evolution from preneoplasia to lung adenocarcinoma. V was shortened by 0 bases and J by 0 bases, with 9 bases between the two germline ends. This CDR3 has 15 amino acids. Germline CDR1 GTSNPN, CDR2 SVGIG (reference sequence). The method was immunoSEQ multiplex PCR; TCRdb's version includes in-frame clones alone and lacks a portion of them. There are 6,000 or so clones in the sample; roughly 73% occur only once, and 8.5% to 10% lies in the top ten. The source is an older donor with lung adenocarcinoma. Sequenced: FFPE lung adenocarcinoma in situ tissue. The chain combines TRBV30 with TRBJ1-3; no clear D. DNA of the CDR3: TGTGCCTGGAGTGTATTTCCGAGCTCTGGAAACACCATATATTTT. Translation: CAWSVFPSSGNTIYF.